This entry concerns a single T cell receptor beta chain. The antigen it recognizes is unknown. Base qualities were left out, and no much larger clone turns up one base away. TCR CDR3 regions were amplified from genomic DNA by multiplex PCR using the deep immunoSEQ assay. Extracted genomic DNA from each cell subset was spread evenly across all wells of several immunoSEQ 96-well plates, with each plate serving as a replicate. Each replicate PCR for sorted subsets received 150 to 250 ng genomic DNA, equal to 28,000 or so T cell genomes. Purified libraries were measured with a Qubit 3.0 fluorometer, size-checked on a Bioanalyzer 2100, and measured again with the KAPA Library Quantification kit. A separate single-read 150-cycle Illumina NextSeq 550 flow cell was used to sequence each immunoSEQ 96-well plate. Under the source paper's analysis protocol: The immunoSEQ output contained only junctional sequences without quality scores, so filtering could not match that applied to full-length reads. Sequences were annotated with PyIR, a Python wrapper for IgBLAST v1.9, and V/J genes and CDR3 were assigned using IMGT germline references. Any read was removed if the V/J assignment was weak (E-value above 1e-6), the CDR3 was missing, or the read contained stop codons, out-of-frame junctions, or ambiguous translated residues. A V3J clonotype was defined by an identical inferred V gene, J gene, and CDR3 amino acid sequence. To compute the percentage overlap between repertoires, the number of shared unique clonotypes was divided by the size of the smaller repertoire. RTK rarefaction, the Chao1 estimator, and Recon v2.1 estimates of unobserved clonotypes were used to assess repertoire richness. Generation probabilities for all TCRbeta clonotypes obtained by the gDNA method from a few donors were computed using OLGA. Sourced from immuneACCESS, this table was stored by TCRdb with only in-frame sequences that have V and J called. A share of the clones is absent; for the studies checked, an unresolved V gene accounts for under half, and the remainder has no known explanation. V, J and clone size derive from that table, while D and trimming were established from the DNA sequence. Counted in this sample were 1.5 million to 2.5 million clones; roughly 94% of them appeared once. In total, the top ten clones hold more than 0.95% of the sample.

Inclusive of the bounding cysteine and phenylalanine, the CDR3 is 11 residues long. Only the CDR3 part of the read is kept: 33 bases, read in frame from the first base. The V and J ends are trimmed by 5 bases and 5 bases, leaving 6 bases between them. Based on the germline V gene (reference sequence), the CDR1 and CDR2 sequences are SGHAT and FQDESV. The data originate from a study of shared clonotypes between healthy human individuals (dated by TCRdb to the early 2020s). For context, the study as a whole: A few men and a couple of women, aged 18 to 49 years, made up the cohort. Per donor, leukapheresis produced somewhere between about 0.9 and 9 billion PBMCs. To increase sequencing depth and limit assay-specific biases, different laboratories used diverse techniques to prepare libraries and sequence TCR repertoires. For each donor, CD4 naive and CD4 memory were each given three plates, CD8 naive was given two plates, and CD8 memory was given one plate. Blood TCR repertoires of five healthy adults were deeply sequenced to estimate repertoire size and the extent of clonotype sharing between individuals.

CD8 naive samples consisted of CD45RO-negative cells that were positively selected for CCR7, yielding a CD45RA+CCR7+ population without TemRA cells. The donors were healthy, HIV-negative adults who had no recently reported acute infections or vaccinations. Every donor was a Caucasian adult living in Nashville, Tennessee, USA. After blood collection by leukapheresis, PBMCs were isolated using Ficoll-Histopaque density gradient centrifugation and then cryopreserved in the vapor phase of liquid nitrogen. Analytical flow cytometry was used to check the purity and quantity of each magnetically sorted T cell population. From each sorted fraction, genomic DNA was isolated and quantified by UV absorbance on a Nanodrop 2000c. What the study reported, not specific to this receptor: Sharing across a few donors was observed for roughly 5% of naive CD4, about 3.2% of naive CD8, around 2.5% of memory CD4, and roughly 0.43% of memory CD8 clonotypes. Even with the large sequencing depth, rarefaction of the sorted-subset datasets indicated that sequencing was incomplete. Sampling was limited to blood, and TCR repertoires in tissue likely differ from TCR repertoires in blood. Because the study included only a small number of donors, the genetic and exposure-history diversity represented was limited. Larger estimated clonotype richness was generally found for naive subsets than for memory subsets. Based on pairwise subsampling, the degree of clonotype sharing among donors was expected to be affected by sequencing depth. Clonotypes shared by all four sorted-subset donors showed higher generation probabilities than non-shared clonotypes.

Sequencing was carried out using naive CD8+ T cells sorted from blood. What this sample's cell subset or site label stands for: CD45RA+CCR7+. The chain uses TRBV11-1 and TRBJ1-2; no D gene is confidently identified. This TCR was sampled from a man younger than 30 in good health. The DNA sequence is given as TGTGCCAGCAGCAGTTCTTATGGCTACACCTTC. Its protein is CASSSSYGYTF.